This is a list of T cell receptor beta chains from one sample in a study of blood T cell repertoires in COVID-19. Using immunoSEQ multiplex PCR, the repertoire was profiled, and TCRdb retains in-frame clones only, with some absent. The table lists 150,000 or so clones, roughly 80% of them singletons. Sequenced material: PBMCs or T cells enriched from blood (not recorded which). These TCRs come from a woman in her 50s who had recovered from COVID-19. Both conserved end residues are part of each CDR3. Each record gives: J gene, V gene, clone size, D gene, CDR3 protein, CDR3 DNA. A D gene is named only where the DNA matches it firmly. Clone sizes are given selectively: once, few, many, or a class where the clone is expanded.

TRBJ1-1 | TRBV9 | many | . | CASSVGQDGNEAFF | TGTGCCAGCAGCGTAGGACAGGATGGTAATGAAGCTTTCTTT
TRBJ1-5 | TRBV18 | . | TRBD1 | CASSPGTGGNQPQHF | TGTGCCAGCTCACCCGGGACAGGGGGCAATCAGCCCCAGCATTTT
TRBJ2-3 | TRBV7-9 | . | . | CASSRSDTQYF | TGTGCCAGCAGCCGGTCGGATACGCAGTATTTT
TRBJ1-1 | TRBV4-2 | . | . | CASSQDDRRNTEAFF | TGTGCCAGCAGCCAAGACGACAGAAGGAACACTGAAGCTTTCTTT
TRBJ1-2 | TRBV19 | . | . | CASSRGEVYGYTF | TGTGCCAGTTCCAGGGGTGAGGTCTATGGCTACACCTTC
TRBJ1-2 | TRBV3-1/TRBV3-2 | . | . | CASSQVNGYTF | TGTGCCAGCAGCCAAGTTAATGGCTACACCTTC
TRBJ2-5 | TRBV2 | . | TRBD2 | CATRGGRVEETQYF | TGTGCCACTCGGGGGGGCCGGGTTGAGGAGACCCAGTACTTC
TRBJ2-1 | TRBV11-2 | . | . | CASSFGAGTRANEQFF | TGTGCCAGCAGCTTTGGAGCGGGCACAAGGGCCAATGAGCAGTTCTTC
TRBJ2-1 | TRBV19 | . | . | CASSTRGSYNEQFF | TGTGCCAGTAGTACCCGGGGCTCCTACAATGAGCAGTTCTTC
TRBJ1-4 | TRBV3-1/TRBV3-2 | . | . | CASSPGATNEKLFF | TGTGCCAGCAGCCCGGGAGCAACTAATGAAAAACTGTTTTTT
TRBJ2-1 | TRBV28 | . | TRBD1 | CATTGGHNEQFF | TGTGCCACCACAGGGGGCCACAATGAGCAGTTCTTC
TRBJ2-1 | TRBV12-5 | . | TRBD2 | CASGLVLVSGGSYNEQFF | TGTGCTAGTGGTTTGGTACTAGTTAGCGGGGGCTCCTACAATGAGCAGTTCTTC
TRBJ2-7 | TRBV7-2 | . | . | CASSALGEQYF | TGTGCCAGCAGCGCTCTCGGCGAGCAGTACTTC
TRBJ2-1 | TRBV18 | . | . | CASSPSVNEQFF | TGTGCCAGCTCACCATCGGTTAATGAGCAGTTCTTC